This TCR beta chain was captured in a study of identical twins listed by TCRdb under 2016. About the full investigation: To test whether fetal clonotypes persist, the study used deep sequencing on TCR alpha and beta repertoires from monozygotic twins, unrelated adults of various ages, and cord blood. Replicate twin experiments were performed at different times using different library preparation protocols to rule out contamination.

This clonotype was observed a handful of times. Its antigen remains unidentified. No base-level quality is on record; no much larger clone is a single base apart. Library prep was done by 5' RACE. Data came from an Illumina HiSeq 2000. A universal primer binding site was introduced by template switching, and a unique molecular identifier was present in the final cDNA, enabling accurate counting of TCR cDNA molecules. Specific primers in the conserved constant-segment region were used to synthesize first-strand cDNA for the TCR alpha and beta chains. To control for contamination, every cDNA library was double barcoded, receiving both a SMART-Mk sample barcode and Illumina barcodes. Two successive PCR steps introduced TruSeq adapter sequences along with Illumina sample barcodes. The Illumina HiSeq platform was used with custom primers to sequence TCR alpha and beta cDNA libraries. The authors' pipeline ran thus. MiGEC was used to process raw reads and extract unique molecular identifiers, and MiXCR was used to find CDR3 positions. For each individual, recombination models were inferred using an EM algorithm with the repgenHMM and IGoR tools. The tcR package in R was used for shared clonotype analysis, with sharing normalized by the product of cloneset sizes. Out-of-frame nonproductive sequences were analyzed to study raw recombination free of thymic and clonal selection effects. In TCRdb, the public reads were trimmed at Q25 with fastp and aligned with MiXCR, with productive beta chains retained. CDR3 protein duplicates are merged, each entry listing the most common genes and DNA. These V and J calls are TCRdb output, not the study's own analysis. The sample table lists 400,000 to 600,000 distinct CDR3 sequences, around 24% of them with a count of one. The ten largest clones add up to approximately 0.49% of the sample.

Deletion took 7 bases off V and 2 bases off J, with a span of 16 bases between the germline ends. The CDR3 runs 15 residues from the cysteine to the phenylalanine. Of all the DNA, just the CDR3 is kept, 45 bases in frame from base 1. CDR1 and CDR2 (MNHNS, SASEGT) derive from the germline V gene. The full study reports these points: Abundant cord blood beta clonotypes carried fewer insertions; young adult naive repertoires showed a weaker similar trend, while memory repertoires showed none. Excess twin sharing in beta out-of-frame sequences was weaker because fewer shared sequences lowered the signal-to-noise ratio. Compared with coincidental sharing between unrelated individuals, out-of-frame TCR alpha sequences shared between twins showed an excess of sequences with low generation probability. Invariant T cells such as MAIT and iNKT could partly confound zero-insertion analyses, though diverse VJ usage argued against this for most clonotypes. Because the same donors could not be followed over many years, the conclusions depended on cross-sectional statistical analysis. In monozygotic twins, out-of-frame TCR alpha sharing was systematically underestimated by recombination models, although the models agreed with sharing between unrelated individuals.

Every donor in the study was a healthy Caucasian. The twin cohort consisted of three pairs of female monozygotic twins, all aged roughly 18 to 29 years. CD4+ and CD8+ T cell populations were isolated with positive isolation kits from Invitrogen. A further study also used this sample, focusing on yellow fever vaccine responses in identical twins. The second study's authors report: According to the authors, the vaccine-induced T cell response in identical twins seemed to be partly convergent and partly specific to each individual. The study precisely tracked vaccine-responding T cell clones in identical twins.

The origin of this receptor is a woman aged 18-29 years in good health. The sequence is built from TRBV6-1 and TRBJ2-3; the D gene cannot be resolved reliably. The sample consisted of CD4+ T cells sorted from blood. The nucleotide sequence reads TGTGCCAGCACCTGGGGAACCCTCACCACAGATACGCAGTATTTT. Its product reads: CASTWGTLTTDTQYF.